The 5 T cell receptor beta chains reported below all come from one sample, sequenced in a study of T-cell memory formation after mild COVID-19. TCRdb analysed the 5' RACE reads with MiXCR anew, one entry per CDR3 protein. The sample lists about 250,000 distinct CDR3 sequences; roughly 18% were seen once. The sequenced sample consisted of PBMCs or a T cell subset sorted from them (not recorded which). These receptors all stem from a young man who had mild COVID-19 (a few samples of this study predate the infection). Cell type and time point are not known.

This clonotype appeared a few times. V usage is TRBV14 and J usage is TRBJ1-2; possible D gene TRBD1, 6 bases. Germline V gene sequence: CDR1 SGHDN, CDR2 FVKESK. This CDR3 comprises 14 residues. Trimming took 7 bases from V and 8 from J, leaving 20 bases between them. The CDR3 loop reads CASTPGNRVIGYTF. The CDR3 DNA sequence: TGTGCCAGCACCCCTGGGAACAGGGTGATCGGCTACACCTTC.

This chain joins TRBV20-1 and TRBJ2-7; D is undetermined. V was cut by 3 bases and J by 1 base, with 4 bases left in between. Per the germline V gene, CDR1 is DFQATT and CDR2 is SNEGSKA (reference sequence). The CDR3 spans 11 residues. The CDR3: CSARESYEQYF. Here the CDR3 DNA reads TGCAGTGCTAGGGAATCCTACGAGCAGTACTTC.

This clonotype has only one observation. One end of the junction fails to match germline, which may point to a read error. The chain has TRBV7-2 and TRBJ1-4, with D possibly TRBD1 on 6 matching bases. The CDR3 runs to 16 residues. The germline CDR1 and CDR2 sequences are SGHTA and FQGNSA. DNA for the CDR3: TGTGCCAGCAGCCTAGCGGGAGGGGGGCGAGGTGAAAAACTGTTTTTT. Translating gives CASSLAGGGRGEKLFF.

In this sample, this clonotype turned up a few times. This chain joins TRBV19 and TRBJ1-5, with TRBD1 matching over 7 bases. From germline, CDR1 is LNHDA and CDR2 SQIVND (reference sequence). Trimming cost V 6 bases and J 7 bases; bases outside gene matches: 3. This CDR3 is built from 12 residues. The CDR3 is CASSGTAQPQHF. For the CDR3, the DNA is TGTGCCAGTAGCGGGACAGCGCAGCCCCAGCATTTT.

This chain connects TRBV18 to TRBJ1-1; D unclear. Germline lookup yields CDR1 KGHSH and CDR2 LQKENI. This CDR3 region has 15 residues. Trimming stripped 1 base from V and 0 bases from J, with 9 bases between. The CDR3 sequence: CASSPREVLNTEAFF. The CDR3 DNA follows: TGTGCCAGCTCACCACGTGAGGTCTTGAACACTGAAGCTTTCTTT. The full variable domain, completed using reference TRBV18 and TRBJ1-1, is NAGVMQNPRHLVRRRGQEARLRCSPMKGHSHVYWYRQLPEEGLKFMVYLQKENIIDESGMPKERFSAEFPKEGPSILRIQQVVRGDSAAYFCASSPREVLNTEAFFGQGTRLTVV.